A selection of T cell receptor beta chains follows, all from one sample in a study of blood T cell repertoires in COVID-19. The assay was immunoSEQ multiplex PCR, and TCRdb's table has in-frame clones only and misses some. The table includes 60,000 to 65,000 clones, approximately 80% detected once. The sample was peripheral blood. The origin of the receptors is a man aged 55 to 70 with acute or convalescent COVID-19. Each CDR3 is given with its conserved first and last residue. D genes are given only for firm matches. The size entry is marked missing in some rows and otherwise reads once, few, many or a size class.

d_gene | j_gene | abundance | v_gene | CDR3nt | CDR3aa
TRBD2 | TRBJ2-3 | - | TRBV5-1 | TGCGCCAGCAGCTTGGATAGCGGGCCATGGGATACGCAGTATTTT | CASSLDSGPWDTQYF
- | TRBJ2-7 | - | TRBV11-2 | TGTGCCAGCAGCCCGTCTGCTATTAGGTACTTC | CASSPSAIRYF
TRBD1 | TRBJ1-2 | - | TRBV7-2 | TGTGCCAGCAGCCCCCTACGAGGGGGCGCAAATGGCTACACCTTC | CASSPLRGGANGYTF
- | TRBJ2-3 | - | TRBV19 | TGTGCCAGTAGTATCGGAGGGAGGTGGATCACAGATACGCAGTATTTT | CASSIGGRWITDTQYF
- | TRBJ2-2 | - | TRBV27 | TGTGCCAGCAGTTTAGGGGCCAACGGGGAGCTGTTTTTT | CASSLGANGELFF
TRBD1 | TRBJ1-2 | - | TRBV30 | TGTGCCTGGAGTCTTACAGGGGTCCCGCGGGGCTACACCTTC | CAWSLTGVPRGYTF
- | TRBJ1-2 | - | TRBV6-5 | TGTGCCAGCAGTTCGGGAGGGACGGGACGCCATTATGGCTACACCTTC | CASSSGGTGRHYGYTF
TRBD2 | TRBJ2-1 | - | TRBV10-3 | TGTGCCTCCTCAAGCGGGGTGTCATTAAGTAGAAAGTTCTTC | CASSSGVSLSRKFF
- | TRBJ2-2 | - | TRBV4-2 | TGTGCCAGCAGCCAAGGGCAGGGGTCCGCCGGGGAGCTGTTTTTT | CASSQGQGSAGELFF
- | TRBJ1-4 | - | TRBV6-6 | TGTGCCAGCAGTTACCGCAGGGTTGGTGAAAAACTGTTTTTT | CASSYRRVGEKLFF
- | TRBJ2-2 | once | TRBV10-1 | TGCGCCAGCAGTGATTACAGAACCGGGGAGCTGTTTTTT | CASSDYRTGELFF
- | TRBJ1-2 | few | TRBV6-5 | TGTGCCAGCAGTTACACTGACAGAGACTATGGCTACACCTTC | CASSYTDRDYGYTF
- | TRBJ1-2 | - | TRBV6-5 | TGTGCCAGCAGTTATGATTCAAACACCTATGGCTACACCTTC | CASSYDSNTYGYTF
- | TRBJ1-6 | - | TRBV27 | TGTGCCAGCAGAGGACACTCCTATAATTCACCCCTCCACTTT | CASRGHSYNSPLHF
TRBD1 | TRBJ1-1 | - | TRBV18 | TGTGCCAGCTCAGGGACAGGGGGCCTTCTTGAAGCTTTCTTT | CASSGTGGLLEAFF
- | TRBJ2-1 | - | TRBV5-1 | TGCGCCAGCAGCTTGGCTGCGAGCTCCTACAATGAGCAGTTCTTC | CASSLAASSYNEQFF
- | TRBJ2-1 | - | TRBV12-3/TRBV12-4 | TGTGCCAGCAGTTTAGGAGGGAGTGAGCAGTTCTTC | CASSLGGSEQFF
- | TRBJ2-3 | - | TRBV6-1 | TGTGCCAGCAGTGAAAGCATTCATAGCACAGATACGCAGTATTTT | CASSESIHSTDTQYF
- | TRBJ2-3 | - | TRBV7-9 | TGTGCCAGCAGCTTAAGCCAGGGGAGGGCAGATACGCAGTATTTT | CASSLSQGRADTQYF
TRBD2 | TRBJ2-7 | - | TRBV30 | TGTGCCTGGAGTACCCTAGCGGGAGGGGGTGAGCAGTACTTC | CAWSTLAGGGEQYF
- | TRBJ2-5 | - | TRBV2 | TGTGCCAGCATGGCTCGCCAAGAGACCCAGTACTTC | CASMARQETQYF
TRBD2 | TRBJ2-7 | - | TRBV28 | TGTGCCAGCAGTTTACTAGCGGGAGTGGTGCAGTACTTC | CASSLLAGVVQYF
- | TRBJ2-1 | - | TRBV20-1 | TGCAGTGCTACAGGGGACAATGAGCAGTTCTTC | CSATGDNEQFF
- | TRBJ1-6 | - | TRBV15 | TGTGCCACCAGCAGAGATTTGGGGCTCAAGGCCCCCCTCCACTTT | CATSRDLGLKAPLHF
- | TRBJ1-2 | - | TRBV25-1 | TGTGCCAGCACCGCCACAGCCTGGGGCGGCTACACCTTC | CASTATAWGGYTF
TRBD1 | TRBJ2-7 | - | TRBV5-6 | TGTGCCAGCAGCCTGACAGGGTTTAGCGAGCAGTACTTC | CASSLTGFSEQYF
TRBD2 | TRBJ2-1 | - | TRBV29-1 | TGCAGCGCCGCCTCAGCGGGAGGGCCTCGCAATGAGCAGTTCTTC | CSAASAGGPRNEQFF
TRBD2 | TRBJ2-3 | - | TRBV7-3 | TGTGCCAGCAGCTTAAGTACTAGCGTATCAAGCACAGATACGCAGTATTTT | CASSLSTSVSSTDTQYF
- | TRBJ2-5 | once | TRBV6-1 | TGTGCCAGCAGTGAAGAGAGGCCCCAGTACTTC | CASSEERPQYF
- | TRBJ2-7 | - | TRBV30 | TGTGCCTGGAGTTCACTAACCGAGCAGTACTTC | CAWSSLTEQYF
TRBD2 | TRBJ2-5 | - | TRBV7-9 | TGTGCCAGCAGTCTGCTGGCGGGAGCCGGTGTCCAGTACTTC | CASSLLAGAGVQYF
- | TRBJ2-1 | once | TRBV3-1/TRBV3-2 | TGTGCCAGCAGACTACGAGATTCCTCCTACAATGAGCAGTTCTTC | CASRLRDSSYNEQFF
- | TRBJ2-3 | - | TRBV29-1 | TGCAGCGTTGATCTTGCGGGATACACAGATACGCAGTATTTT | CSVDLAGYTDTQYF
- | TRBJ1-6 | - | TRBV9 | TGTGCCAGCTCGGGCAGCGGGTCACCCCTCCACTTT | CASSGSGSPLHF
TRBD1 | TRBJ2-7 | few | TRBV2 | TGTGCCAGCAGCCTCCCCGGACAGGGCCACTACGAGCAGTACTTC | CASSLPGQGHYEQYF
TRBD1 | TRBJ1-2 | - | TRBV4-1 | TGCGCCAGCAGCCAAGGGTCAGGGGGTCGCTATGGCTACACCTTC | CASSQGSGGRYGYTF
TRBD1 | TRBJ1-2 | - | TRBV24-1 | TGTGCCACCAGTGAAGGACAGGGGATTGGCTACACCTTC | CATSEGQGIGYTF
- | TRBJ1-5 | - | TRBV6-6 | TGTGCCACCTCGGCACGGGGGGGCAATCAGCCCCAGCATTTT | CATSARGGNQPQHF
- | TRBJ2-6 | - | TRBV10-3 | TGTGCCATCTCCCAGGTGCCCTCTGGGGCCAACGTCCTGACTTTC | CAISQVPSGANVLTF
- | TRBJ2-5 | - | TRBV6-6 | TGTGCCAGCAGTTACGGCGGACAAGAGACCCAGTACTTC | CASSYGGQETQYF
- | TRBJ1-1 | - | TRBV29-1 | TGCAGCGTTTTTCGACAGGCAAACACTGAAGCTTTCTTT | CSVFRQANTEAFF
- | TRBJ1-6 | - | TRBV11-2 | TGTGCCAGCACCCTTCGGGGGGTAGCGTCACCCCTCCACTTT | CASTLRGVASPLHF
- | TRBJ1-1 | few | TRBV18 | TGTGCCAGCTCCCTCCAGGCCCAGGGAACTGAAGCTTTCTTT | CASSLQAQGTEAFF